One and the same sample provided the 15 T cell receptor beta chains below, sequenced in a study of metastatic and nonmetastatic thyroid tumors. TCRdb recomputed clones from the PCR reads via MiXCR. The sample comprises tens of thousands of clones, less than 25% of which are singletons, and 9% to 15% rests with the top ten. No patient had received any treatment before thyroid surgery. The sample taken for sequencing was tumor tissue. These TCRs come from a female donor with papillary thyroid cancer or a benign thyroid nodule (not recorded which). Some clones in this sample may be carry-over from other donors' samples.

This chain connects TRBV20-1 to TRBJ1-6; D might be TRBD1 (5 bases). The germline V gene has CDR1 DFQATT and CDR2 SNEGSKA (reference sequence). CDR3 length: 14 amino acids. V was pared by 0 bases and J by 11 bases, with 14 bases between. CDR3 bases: TGCAGTGCTAGAGATGGTATCGACAGTCCACCCCTCCACTTT. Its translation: CSARDGIDSPPLHF.

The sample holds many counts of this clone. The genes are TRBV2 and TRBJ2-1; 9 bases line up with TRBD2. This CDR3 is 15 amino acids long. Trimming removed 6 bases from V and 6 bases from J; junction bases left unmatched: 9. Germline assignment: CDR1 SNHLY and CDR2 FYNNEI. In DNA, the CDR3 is TGTGCCAGCAGAATCGGGACTAGCCTTTCCAATGAGCAGTTCTTC. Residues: CASRIGTSLSNEQFF.

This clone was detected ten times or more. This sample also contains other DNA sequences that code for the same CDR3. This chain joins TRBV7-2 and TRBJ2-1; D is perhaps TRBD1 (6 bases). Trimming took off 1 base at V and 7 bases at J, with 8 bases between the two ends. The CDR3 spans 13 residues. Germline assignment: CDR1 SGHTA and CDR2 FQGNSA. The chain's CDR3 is CASSLDRANEQFF. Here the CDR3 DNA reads TGTGCCAGCAGCTTAGACAGGGCAAATGAGCAGTTCTTC. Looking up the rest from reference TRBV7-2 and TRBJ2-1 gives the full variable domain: GAGVSQSPSNKVTEKGKDVELRCDPISGHTALYWYRQSLGQGLEFLIYFQGNSAPDKSGLPSDRFSAERTGGSVSTLTIQRTQQEDSAVYLCASSLDRANEQFFGPGTRLTVL.

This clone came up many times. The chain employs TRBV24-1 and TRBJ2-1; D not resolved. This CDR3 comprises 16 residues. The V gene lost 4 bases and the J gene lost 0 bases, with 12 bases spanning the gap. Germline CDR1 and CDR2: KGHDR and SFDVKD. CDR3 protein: CATSDPDALSYNEQFF. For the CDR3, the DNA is TGTGCCACCAGTGACCCGGACGCCCTCTCCTACAATGAGCAGTTCTTC.

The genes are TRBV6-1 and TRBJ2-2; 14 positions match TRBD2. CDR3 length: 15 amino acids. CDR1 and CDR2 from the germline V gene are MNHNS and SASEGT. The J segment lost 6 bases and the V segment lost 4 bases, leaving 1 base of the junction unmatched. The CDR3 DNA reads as TGTGCCAGCAGTGGACTAGCGGGAGGGCCCGGGGAGCTGTTTTTT. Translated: CASSGLAGGPGELFF.

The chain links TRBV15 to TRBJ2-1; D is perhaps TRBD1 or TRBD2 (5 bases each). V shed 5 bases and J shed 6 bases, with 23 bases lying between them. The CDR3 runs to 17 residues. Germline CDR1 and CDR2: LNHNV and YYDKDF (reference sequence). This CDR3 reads CATSGSGTDGRPNEQFF. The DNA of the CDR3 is TGTGCCACCAGCGGGAGTGGGACCGACGGGCGACCCAATGAGCAGTTCTTC.

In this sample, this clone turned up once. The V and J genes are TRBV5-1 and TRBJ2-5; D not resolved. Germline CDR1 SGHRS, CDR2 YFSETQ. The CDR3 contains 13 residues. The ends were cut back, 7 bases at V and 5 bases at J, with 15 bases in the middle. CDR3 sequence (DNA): TGCGCCAGCCGCCCATTGATGGGGGAGACCCAGTACTTC. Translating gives CASRPLMGETQYF.

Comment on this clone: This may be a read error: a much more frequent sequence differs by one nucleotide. DNA of the CDR3: TGTGCCAGCAGAAACTTTGTGGATACGCAGTATTTT. Translated: CASRNFVDTQYF. J is TRBJ2-3 and V is TRBV7-2; D remains ambiguous. Trimming removed 6 bases from V and 6 bases from J, with 10 bases in between. Per the germline V gene, CDR1 is SGHTA and CDR2 is FQGNSA. The CDR3 totals 12 residues.

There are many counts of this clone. CDR3 residues: CASSYLGPGNTIYF. In nucleotides, the CDR3 is TGTGCCAGCAGTTACCTCGGACCTGGAAACACCATATATTTT. The V gene is TRBV6-6, the J gene TRBJ1-3; D call uncertain. This CDR3 is 14 amino acids long. Deletions cut 2 bases from V and 2 bases from J, with 7 bases between. Germline V lookup: CDR1 MNHNY, CDR2 SVGAGI (reference sequence).

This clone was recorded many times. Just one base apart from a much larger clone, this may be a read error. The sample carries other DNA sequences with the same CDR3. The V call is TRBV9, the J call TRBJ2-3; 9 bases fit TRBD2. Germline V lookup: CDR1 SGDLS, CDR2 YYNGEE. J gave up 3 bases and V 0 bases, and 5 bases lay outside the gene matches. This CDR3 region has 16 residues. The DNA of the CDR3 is TGTGCCAGCAGCGTAGGTAGCGGGAGTGAGACAGATACGCAGTATTTT. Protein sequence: CASSVGSGSETDTQYF.

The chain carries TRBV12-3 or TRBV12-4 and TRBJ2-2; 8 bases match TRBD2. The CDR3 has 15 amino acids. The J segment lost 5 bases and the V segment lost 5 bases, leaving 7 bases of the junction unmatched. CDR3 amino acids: CASSPGAGGTGELFF. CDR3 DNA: TGTGCCAGCAGTCCGGGGGCGGGGGGTACCGGGGAGCTGTTTTTT.

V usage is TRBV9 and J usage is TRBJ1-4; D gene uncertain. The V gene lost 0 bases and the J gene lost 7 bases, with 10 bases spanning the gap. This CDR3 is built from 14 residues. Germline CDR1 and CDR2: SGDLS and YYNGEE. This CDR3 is CASSVEAAAEKLFF. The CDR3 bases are TGTGCCAGCAGCGTAGAGGCAGCCGCTGAAAAACTGTTTTTT.

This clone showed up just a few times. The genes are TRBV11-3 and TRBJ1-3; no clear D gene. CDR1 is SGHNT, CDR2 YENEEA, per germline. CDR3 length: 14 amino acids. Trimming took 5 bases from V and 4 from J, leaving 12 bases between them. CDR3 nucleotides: TGTGCCAGCAGCGACGGGTCCGGAGGAAACACCATATATTTT. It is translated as CASSDGSGGNTIYF.

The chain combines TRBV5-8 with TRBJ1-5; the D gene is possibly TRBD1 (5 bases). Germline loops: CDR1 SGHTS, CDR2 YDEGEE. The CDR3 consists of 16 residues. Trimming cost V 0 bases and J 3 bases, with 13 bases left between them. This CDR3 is CASSLVWGKVNQPQHF. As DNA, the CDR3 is TGTGCCAGCAGCTTGGTCTGGGGGAAGGTCAATCAGCCCCAGCATTTT.

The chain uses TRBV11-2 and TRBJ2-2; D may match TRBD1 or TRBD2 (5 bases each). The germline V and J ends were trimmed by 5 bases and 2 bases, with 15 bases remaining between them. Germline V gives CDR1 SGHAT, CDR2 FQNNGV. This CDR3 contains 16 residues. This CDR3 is CASSGDGGGNTGELFF. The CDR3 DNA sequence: TGTGCCAGCAGCGGGGACGGTGGGGGAAACACCGGGGAGCTGTTTTTT.